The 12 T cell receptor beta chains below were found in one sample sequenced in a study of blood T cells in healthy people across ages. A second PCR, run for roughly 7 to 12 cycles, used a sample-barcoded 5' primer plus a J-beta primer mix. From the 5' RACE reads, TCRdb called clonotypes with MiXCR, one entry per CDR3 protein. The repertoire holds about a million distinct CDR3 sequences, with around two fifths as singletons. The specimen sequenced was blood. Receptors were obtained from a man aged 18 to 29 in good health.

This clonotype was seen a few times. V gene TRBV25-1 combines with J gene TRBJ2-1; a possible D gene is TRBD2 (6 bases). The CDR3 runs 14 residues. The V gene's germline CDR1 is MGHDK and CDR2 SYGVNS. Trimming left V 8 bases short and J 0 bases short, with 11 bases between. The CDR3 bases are TGTGCCAGCCTAGACGGGGGCTCCTACAATGAGCAGTTCTTC. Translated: CASLDGGSYNEQFF.

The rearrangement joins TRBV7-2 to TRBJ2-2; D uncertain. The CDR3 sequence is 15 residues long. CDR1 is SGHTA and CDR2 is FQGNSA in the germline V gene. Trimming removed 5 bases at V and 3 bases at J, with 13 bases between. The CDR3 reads CASSEIAPYTGELFF. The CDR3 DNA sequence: TGTGCCAGCAGCGAGATAGCCCCGTACACCGGGGAGCTGTTTTTT.

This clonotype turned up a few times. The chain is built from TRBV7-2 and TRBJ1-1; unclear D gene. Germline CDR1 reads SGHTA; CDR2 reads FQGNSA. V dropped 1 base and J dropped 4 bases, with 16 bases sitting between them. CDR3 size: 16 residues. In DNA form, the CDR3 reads TGTGCCAGCAGCTTAGGTTTTGCAGCTGGGAGCACTGAAGCTTTCTTT. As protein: CASSLGFAAGSTEAFF.

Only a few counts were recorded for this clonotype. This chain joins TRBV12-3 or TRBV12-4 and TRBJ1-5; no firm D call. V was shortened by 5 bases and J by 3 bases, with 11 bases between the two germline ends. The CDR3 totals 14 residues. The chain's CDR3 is CASSREGFNQPQHF. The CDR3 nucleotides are TGTGCCAGCAGTCGGGAAGGTTTCAATCAGCCCCAGCATTTT.

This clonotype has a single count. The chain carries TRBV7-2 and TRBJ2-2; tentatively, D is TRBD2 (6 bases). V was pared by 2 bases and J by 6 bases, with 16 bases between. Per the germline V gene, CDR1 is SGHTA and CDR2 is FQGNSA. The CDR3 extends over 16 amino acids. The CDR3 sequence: CASSLSYGEVAGELFF. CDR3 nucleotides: TGTGCCAGCAGCTTAAGCTACGGGGAGGTGGCCGGGGAGCTGTTTTTT.

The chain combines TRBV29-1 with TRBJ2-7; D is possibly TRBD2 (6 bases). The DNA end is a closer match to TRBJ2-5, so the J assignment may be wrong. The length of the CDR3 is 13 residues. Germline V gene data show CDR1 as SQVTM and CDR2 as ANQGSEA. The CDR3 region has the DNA TGCAGCGCTGACGTGCGGGGTGAAGAGACCCAGTACTTC. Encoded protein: CSADVRGEETQYF.

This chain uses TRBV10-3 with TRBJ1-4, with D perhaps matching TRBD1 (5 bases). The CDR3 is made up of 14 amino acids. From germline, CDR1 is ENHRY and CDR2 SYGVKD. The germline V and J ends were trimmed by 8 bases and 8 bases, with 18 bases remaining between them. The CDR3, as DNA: TGTGCCATCGCCGGGGGGAAGGGAGACGAAAAACTGTTTTTT. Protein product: CAIAGGKGDEKLFF.

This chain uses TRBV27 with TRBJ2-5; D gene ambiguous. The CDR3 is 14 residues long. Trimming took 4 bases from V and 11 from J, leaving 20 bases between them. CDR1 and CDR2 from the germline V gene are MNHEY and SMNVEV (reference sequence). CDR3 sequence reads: CASSYFAPPDEQYF. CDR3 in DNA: TGTGCCAGCAGTTACTTCGCCCCCCCCGATGAGCAGTACTTC.

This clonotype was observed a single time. The CDR3 here is CASSSGSGGRYEQFF. The CDR3 DNA sequence: TGTGCCAGCAGTTCTGGGAGCGGGGGGAGGTATGAGCAGTTCTTC. The chain has TRBV6-5 and TRBJ2-1, with 9 bases fitting TRBD2. The CDR3 runs 15 residues. Germline CDR1 is MNHEY and CDR2 is SVGAGI. The V segment lost 4 bases and the J segment 8 bases; nucleotides outside the gene matches: 9.

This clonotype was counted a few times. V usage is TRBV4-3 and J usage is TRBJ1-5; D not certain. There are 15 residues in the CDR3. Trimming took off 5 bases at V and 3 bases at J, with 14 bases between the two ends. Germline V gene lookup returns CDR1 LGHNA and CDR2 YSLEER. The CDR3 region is CASSIREGSNQPQHF. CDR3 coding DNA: TGCGCCAGCAGCATCCGTGAGGGATCCAATCAGCCCCAGCATTTT.

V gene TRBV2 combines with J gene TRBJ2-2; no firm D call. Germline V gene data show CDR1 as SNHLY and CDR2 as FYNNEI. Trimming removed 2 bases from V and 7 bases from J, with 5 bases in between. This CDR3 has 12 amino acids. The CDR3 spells CASSEPVGELFF. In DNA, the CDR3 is TGTGCCAGCAGTGAACCAGTCGGGGAGCTGTTTTTT.

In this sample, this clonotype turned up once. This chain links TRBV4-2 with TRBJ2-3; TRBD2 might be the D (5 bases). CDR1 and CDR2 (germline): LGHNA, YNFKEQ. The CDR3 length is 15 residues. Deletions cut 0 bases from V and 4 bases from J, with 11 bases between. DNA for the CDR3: TGTGCCAGCAGCCAAGATTGGGGAGAGGCAGATACGCAGTATTTT. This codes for CASSQDWGEADTQYF.